This TCR beta chain was documented in a study of blood T cell repertoires in COVID-19. Using immunoSEQ multiplex PCR, the repertoire was profiled, and TCRdb retains in-frame clones only, with some absent. The data show about 43,000 clones, about 86% seen once. Looked up from germline, CDR1 is LGHDT and CDR2 is YNNKEL (reference sequence). Trimming took 4 bases from V and 3 from J, leaving 15 bases between them. The CDR3 runs 15 residues. This TCR came from a middle-aged man with COVID-19, enrolled during active disease. Source material: peripheral blood. The V gene is TRBV3-1 (or the pseudogene TRBV3-2), the J gene TRBJ2-5; maybe TRBD2 (6 bases). The CDR3 DNA reads TGTGCCAGCAGCCGATTTCCTTCGGGGGAAGAGACCCAGTACTTC. It codes for CASSRFPSGEETQYF.